The rows below give T cell receptor beta chains drawn from one sample of a study of T cells after yellow fever vaccination. TCRdb redid the calling of the 5' RACE reads with MiXCR, one entry per CDR3 protein. The data hold around 330,000 distinct CDR3 sequences, with 3.6% observed a single time. Sequencing used PBMCs, obtained on the day of the yellow fever booster vaccination. Every receptor here comes from a man younger than 30 who received the YFV17D yellow fever vaccine. Both conserved end residues are part of each CDR3. D genes are given only for firm matches. A row's size may be missing; if present it is once, few, many or a size class.

clone_size j_call d_call v_call cdr3_nt cdr3_aa
few TRBJ2-2 NA TRBV7-8 TGTGCCAGCTCCTACGGGGTGAACACCGGGGAGCTGTTTTTT CASSYGVNTGELFF
many TRBJ2-7 TRBD1 TRBV7-8 TGTGCCAGCAGCGGGTCCGGGACAGTCTACGAGCAGTACTTC CASSGSGTVYEQYF
many TRBJ1-2 NA TRBV7-2 TGTGCCAGCAGCTTAGCAGGCAGCTATGGCTACACCTTC CASSLAGSYGYTF
few TRBJ1-3 NA TRBV30 TGTGCCTGGACTCAGCAGGTAGCCGGAAACACCATATATTTT CAWTQQVAGNTIYF
many TRBJ2-5 NA TRBV5-1 TGCGCCAGCACCTACCAAGAGACCCAGTACTTC CASTYQETQYF
few TRBJ2-3 NA TRBV5-1 TGCGCCAGCAGCCCCGGGGGAGCCAGGAGCACAGATACGCAGTATTTT CASSPGGARSTDTQYF
few TRBJ1-2 TRBD1 TRBV7-2 TGTGCCAGCAGCTTAGCCCGACAGGGTGGCTACACCTTC CASSLARQGGYTF
few TRBJ2-2 NA TRBV7-9 TGTGCCAGCAGCTTAGTTCATCGAGGGAGCACCGGGGAGCTGTTTTTT CASSLVHRGSTGELFF
few TRBJ2-6 TRBD1 TRBV5-1 TGCGCCAGCAGCCTGGGGCGGACAGGGGGTCTGGCGGCCAACGTCCTGACTTTC CASSLGRTGGLAANVLTF
few TRBJ1-5 NA TRBV29-1 TGCAGCGCCGAGGGTAATCAGCCCCAGCATTTT CSAEGNQPQHF
few TRBJ2-3 NA TRBV15 TGTGCCACCAGCAGAGACATGAGTAGATTTGTATCGGATACGCAGTATTTT CATSRDMSRFVSDTQYF
few TRBJ1-1 TRBD1 TRBV7-2 TGTGCCAGCAGAACCGGGACAGGGGTCGACACTGAAGCTTTCTTT CASRTGTGVDTEAFF
many TRBJ2-7 NA TRBV12-3/TRBV12-4 TGTGCCAGCAGTTTTGGGGGCTCCTACGAGCAGTACTTC CASSFGGSYEQYF
few TRBJ1-1 TRBD1 TRBV20-1 TGCAGTGCTCTCAGGGGGGTGAGGACTGAAGCTTTCTTT CSALRGVRTEAFF
many TRBJ2-2 NA TRBV18 TGTGCCAGCTCACCACAAGAGCTGAGGAACACCGGGGAGCTGTTTTTT CASSPQELRNTGELFF
many TRBJ2-5 NA TRBV20-1 TGCAGTGCCCCGGCCCGTTTCCGGGATCTCCAAGAGACCCAGTACTTC CSAPARFRDLQETQYF
NA TRBJ2-5 NA TRBV4-1 TGCGCCAGCAGCCAGGGTTTTGGGGAAGAGACCCAGTACTTC CASSQGFGEETQYF
NA TRBJ1-6 NA TRBV6-5 TGTGCCAGCAGTTACTCGACAGAATATAATTCACCCCTCCACTTT CASSYSTEYNSPLHF
NA TRBJ1-2 NA TRBV7-9 TGTGCCAGCAGCTTAGCGAGGGCGGACTATGGCTACACCTTC CASSLARADYGYTF
NA TRBJ1-2 NA TRBV13 TGTGCCAGCAGGATAGGGGGGCGGGGCAAGGGAGATGGCTACACCTTC CASRIGGRGKGDGYTF
many TRBJ2-7 TRBD1 TRBV7-7 TGTGCCAGCAGTCAGACAGGGGGCGCGACCAGCGAGCAGTACTTC CASSQTGGATSEQYF
NA TRBJ2-6 TRBD2 TRBV5-4 TGTGCCAGCAGCTCAACTAGCGGGGCCTCTGGGGCCAACGTCCTGACTTTC CASSSTSGASGANVLTF
few TRBJ1-2 NA TRBV7-9 TGTGCCAGCAGCTTAGGGGCGGCGTCTGGCTACACCTTC CASSLGAASGYTF
NA TRBJ2-2 NA TRBV7-3 TGTGCCAGCAGCTTAAACGGCTACACCGGGGAGCTGTTTTTT CASSLNGYTGELFF
many TRBJ1-1 NA TRBV15 TGTGCCACCAGCAGAGTTATGGTCTCTGAAGCTTTCTTT CATSRVMVSEAFF
NA TRBJ2-3 NA TRBV24-1 TGTGCCACCAGTTCTACGGATACGCAGTATTTT CATSSTDTQYF
NA TRBJ1-1 NA TRBV19 TGTGCCAGTAGTATAGATATGGCCCTGGGGACTGAAGCTTTCTTT CASSIDMALGTEAFF
NA TRBJ1-2 NA TRBV27 TGTGCCAGCAGAGCTACAGGGAACTATGGGGGCTACACCTTC CASRATGNYGGYTF
many TRBJ2-3 NA TRBV5-5 TGTGCCAGCAGCTGGCTCGGGGGAGATACGCAGTATTTT CASSWLGGDTQYF
NA TRBJ1-2 NA TRBV19 TGTGCCACAAGCCGGGACACATCCTGGGGCTACACCTTC CATSRDTSWGYTF
many TRBJ2-5 NA TRBV12-3/TRBV12-4 TGTGCCAGCACCCTGGGGGAGACCCAGTACTTC CASTLGETQYF
many TRBJ1-1 NA TRBV7-2 TGTGCCAGCATGGTGGGAGGGACGAACACTGAAGCTTTCTTT CASMVGGTNTEAFF
many TRBJ2-2 TRBD2 TRBV9 TGTGCCAGCAGCGTAGACGGGGGGGCGAACACCGGGGAGCTGTTTTTT CASSVDGGANTGELFF
NA TRBJ2-1 NA TRBV4-3 TGCGCCAGCAGCCAAGATACGGGTTACAATGAGCAGTTCTTC CASSQDTGYNEQFF
few TRBJ1-2 TRBD1 TRBV12-3/TRBV12-4 TGTGCCAGCAGTATAACCGGGACAGGGTTGTATGGCTACACCTTC CASSITGTGLYGYTF
NA TRBJ2-3 NA TRBV5-1 TGCGCCAGCAGCTCTGGGGTCCCGGGGACAGATACGCAGTATTTT CASSSGVPGTDTQYF
NA TRBJ1-6 TRBD1 TRBV6-5 TGTGCCAGCAATAGGGGGACAGTAAATAATTCACCCCTCCACTTT CASNRGTVNNSPLHF
many TRBJ1-6 NA TRBV7-8 TGTGCCAGCAGCTTAGCGTGGGGGGGACCCAATTCACCCCTCCACTTT CASSLAWGGPNSPLHF
many TRBJ2-5 NA TRBV21-1 TGTGCCAGCAGCTGGACCGAGCCTAGCATCGAGACCCAGTACTTC CASSWTEPSIETQYF
many TRBJ2-5 TRBD2 TRBV5-1 TGCGCCAGCAGCATTGGGACTAGCGGGCAAGAGACCCAGTACTTC CASSIGTSGQETQYF
few TRBJ2-7 NA TRBV20-1 TGCAGTGCTAACAGGGTATCCTACGAGCAGTACTTC CSANRVSYEQYF
few TRBJ1-6 NA TRBV7-8 TGTGCCAGCAGCTTGACTCTGAAGGGGTCCTATAATTCACCCCTCCACTTT CASSLTLKGSYNSPLHF
many TRBJ2-1 TRBD2 TRBV5-1 TGCGCCAGCAGCCCCCTTAGCGGGGGAGATGAGCAGTTCTTC CASSPLSGGDEQFF
many TRBJ1-2 TRBD1 TRBV7-2 TGTGCCAGCAGCTTTATAGACAGGGCCCTCTATGGCTACACCTTC CASSFIDRALYGYTF
many TRBJ2-2 NA TRBV7-2 TGTGCCAGCAGCTTACAGTCCGGGGGGAACACCGGGGAGCTGTTTTTT CASSLQSGGNTGELFF
few TRBJ2-5 TRBD1 TRBV29-1 TGCAGCGTTGACCACAGGGGGACCGGAGAGACCCAGTACTTC CSVDHRGTGETQYF
few TRBJ1-5 NA TRBV6-1 TGTGCCAGCAGCGCGACGGGGGGGCCCAGACAGCCCCAGCATTTT CASSATGGPRQPQHF
many TRBJ2-1 NA TRBV29-1 TGCAGCACCGAGGGGCTCAATGAGCAGTTCTTC CSTEGLNEQFF
many TRBJ2-2 TRBD2 TRBV6-6 TGTGCCAGCAAAGACGGGGGGTACATCTACACCGGGGAGCTGTTTTTT CASKDGGYIYTGELFF
few TRBJ1-6 TRBD1 TRBV11-2 TGTGCCAGCAGCTTAGGAGGGGGCAGGTATAATTCACCCCTCCACTTT CASSLGGGRYNSPLHF
NA TRBJ1-2 NA TRBV4-2 TGTGCCAGCAGCGAAGATAAAGGTGCGGGAAGGGGCAACACCTTC CASSEDKGAGRGNTF
many TRBJ2-2 NA TRBV7-2 TGTGCCAGCAGCTTTCTACTGAACACCGGGGAGCTGTTTTTT CASSFLLNTGELFF
many TRBJ2-1 NA TRBV20-1 TGCAGTGCTAGTGAGGGGGGGCGGTCCTACAATGAGCAGTTCTTC CSASEGGRSYNEQFF